This T cell receptor beta chain came from a study of blood T cell repertoires in COVID-19. Looking at the study overall: Italy, Spain and the United States were the sources of the convalescent and acute COVID-19 samples.

The V segment lost 4 bases and the J segment 6 bases; nucleotides outside the gene matches: 19. Germline V gene data show CDR1 as SGHRS and CDR2 as YFSETQ. CDR3 length: 18 amino acids. Measured with immunoSEQ multiplex PCR; TCRdb has only the in-frame clones, and not every one. The sample contains roughly 270,000 clones, roughly 80% of which appear only once. J is TRBJ2-1 and V is TRBV5-1; TRBD2 matches at 7 bases. Specimen: PBMCs or T cells enriched from blood (not recorded which). The sequence was obtained from a man in his forties who had been exposed to COVID-19. The CDR3 spells CASSRRSGTTRGGNEQFF. CDR3 coding DNA: TGCGCCAGCAGCAGGAGGAGCGGGACCACCCGAGGAGGCAATGAGCAGTTCTTC.